The 30 T cell receptor beta chains given below trace back to one sample, sequenced in a study of T cell changes during pregnancy in multiple sclerosis (dated by TCRdb to about 2019). To prepare the library, the immunoSEQ multiplex PCR assay was applied. TCRdb provides this immuneACCESS table in a form limited to in-frame rearrangements. Some clones are lacking; in checked studies, under half of them reflect an unresolved V gene, and why the rest are absent is not known. The sample table records about 62,000 clones; about 88% of these occur just once. Together, the top ten hold 2% to 3% of the sample. This specimen was peripheral blood, taken in the first trimester of pregnancy. The receptors originated from a female donor with multiple sclerosis, enrolled in a pregnancy study.

Only one count was recorded for this clone. The chain joins TRBV5-1 to TRBJ1-5; D remains ambiguous. Germline V CDR1 and CDR2: SGHRS, YFSETQ. V was cut by 2 bases and J by 4 bases, with 7 bases left in between. The CDR3 extends over 13 amino acids. CDR3 sequence (DNA): TGCGCCAGCAGCTTAGACGGGAATCAGCCCCAGCATTTT. As protein: CASSLDGNQPQHF.

The V call is TRBV6-5, the J call TRBJ1-3; TRBD1 agrees at 10 bases. V trimming: 6 bases; J trimming: 9 bases; junction bases outside the gene matches: 11. Germline V CDR1 and CDR2: MNHEY, SVGAGI. The CDR3 runs 15 residues. CDR3 DNA sequence: TGTGCCAGCAGATATTCCGGGACAGGGGATTTCACCATATATTTT. The encoded protein is CASRYSGTGDFTIYF.

V gene TRBV5-1 combines with J gene TRBJ1-1, with TRBD1 matching over 8 bases. CDR1 SGHRS and CDR2 YFSETQ come from the germline V gene. There are 14 residues in the CDR3. With V trimmed by 4 bases and J by 1 base, 3 bases remained unmatched. CDR3 protein: CASSIQGENTEAFF. In nucleotides, the CDR3 is TGCGCCAGCAGCATACAGGGGGAGAACACTGAAGCTTTCTTT.

This clone was observed a single time. V is TRBV7-2 and J is TRBJ1-1, with D possibly TRBD1 on 5 matching bases. Germline CDR1 and CDR2: SGHTA and FQGNSA. V lost 3 bases and J 1 base, leaving 15 bases between the germline ends. This CDR3 has 16 residues. The CDR3 region is CASSFPPGQGNTEAFF. As DNA, the CDR3 is TGTGCCAGCAGCTTCCCTCCAGGGCAAGGGAACACTGAAGCTTTCTTT.

This chain uses TRBV7-2 with TRBJ2-4; no reliable D call. CDR3 length equals 13 residues. Germline CDR1 is SGHTA and CDR2 is FQGNSA. With 5 bases removed from V and 0 bases from J, the gap between germline ends came to 5 bases. CDR3 region: CASSQIAKNIQYF. The CDR3 nucleotides are TGTGCCAGCAGCCAAATAGCCAAAAACATTCAGTACTTC.

This chain joins TRBV28 and TRBJ2-5, with 12 bases fitting TRBD2. Germline values: CDR1 MDHEN, CDR2 SYDVKM. The CDR3 spans 14 residues. V gave up 6 bases and J gave up 3 bases; unmatched junction bases: 2. CDR3 nucleotide sequence: TGTGCCAGCAGCTGGACTAGCGGGGAAGAGACCCAGTACTTC. Translated, it gives CASSWTSGEETQYF.

This clone was picked up a small number of times. The same CDR3 is also encoded by other DNA sequences in this sample. This chain links TRBV7-2 with TRBJ2-3; D is uncertain. Germline V lookup: CDR1 SGHTA, CDR2 FQGNSA. There are 15 residues in the CDR3. V gave up 2 bases and J gave up 0 bases, with 9 bases separating them. CDR3 coding DNA: TGTGCCAGCAGCTTAAACAGTCCTAGCACAGATACGCAGTATTTT. It translates to CASSLNSPSTDTQYF.

The V gene is TRBV6-5, the J gene TRBJ1-6, with 7 bases that match TRBD1. Germline lookup yields CDR1 MNHEY and CDR2 SVGAGI. The CDR3 is 13 amino acids. V was clipped by 2 bases and J by 9 bases; unmatched bases: 1. This CDR3 reads CASSYEGASPLHF. In DNA form, the CDR3 reads TGTGCCAGCAGTTACGAGGGGGCTTCACCCCTCCACTTT.

J is TRBJ1-3 and V is TRBV9, with no clear D. V gave up 3 bases and J gave up 4 bases, with 11 bases separating them. In germline, CDR1 is SGDLS, CDR2 YYNGEE. This CDR3 has 14 amino acids. The CDR3 sequence is CASSEEIGGNTIYF. CDR3 DNA: TGTGCCAGCAGCGAAGAAATCGGGGGAAACACCATATATTTT.

The chain is built from TRBV5-1 and TRBJ2-7; TRBD1 aligns across 8 bases. CDR1 is SGHRS and CDR2 is YFSETQ in the germline V gene. Losses at the gene ends were 3 bases for V and 5 bases for J; bases not matched to a gene: 7. The CDR3 covers 14 residues. This CDR3 reads CASSSGRGLHEQYF. As DNA, the CDR3 is TGCGCCAGCAGCTCCGGCAGGGGGCTCCACGAGCAGTACTTC.

The count of this clone is one. The chain uses TRBV5-1 and TRBJ2-7; D remains unclear. The CDR3 consists of 18 residues. Trimming cost V 9 bases and J 1 base, with 29 bases left between them. Germline loops: CDR1 SGHRS, CDR2 YFSETQ. For the CDR3, the DNA is TGCGCCAACGTGAAGACACGACCCCGACGTGTGCGATCCTACGAGCAGTACTTC. The encoded protein is CANVKTRPRRVRSYEQYF.

The chain joins TRBV5-1 to TRBJ2-5; 10 positions match TRBD1. V lost 6 bases, J lost 5 bases, and 10 bases stayed unmatched. CDR1 and CDR2 from the germline V gene are SGHRS and YFSETQ. The CDR3 runs to 15 residues. CDR3 loop: CASKDRGGKGETQYF. The CDR3 DNA is TGCGCCAGCAAGGACAGGGGGGGTAAGGGGGAGACCCAGTACTTC.

The chain couples TRBV19 to TRBJ2-7; D gene ambiguous. The CDR3 covers 11 residues. Trimming removed 0 bases at V and 9 bases at J, with 6 bases between. CDR1 is LNHDA and CDR2 is SQIVND in the germline V gene (reference sequence). CDR3 bases: TGTGCCAGTAGTATAGACCAGGCGCAGTACTTC. Translation: CASSIDQAQYF.

The genes are TRBV7-9 and TRBJ2-1, with 12 bases matching TRBD1. The CDR3 covers 15 residues. J lost 9 bases, V lost 4 bases, and 7 bases had no gene match. The germline gives CDR1 SEHNR, CDR2 FQNEAQ (reference sequence). CDR3 bases: TGTGCCAGCAGCTCTCCGGGACAGGGGGCATTTGAGCAGTTCTTC. It is translated as CASSSPGQGAFEQFF.

V is TRBV27 and J is TRBJ2-7, with a tentative D call TRBD2 (11 bases). The CDR3 runs to 19 residues. Germline V CDR1 and CDR2: MNHEY, SMNVEV (reference sequence). V lost 3 bases to trimming and J lost 0 bases, with 24 bases between them. DNA of the CDR3: TGTGCCAGCAGTTTGACAGGGGGCACTAGCGGGGGCCACTCCTACGAGCAGTACTTC. As protein: CASSLTGGTSGGHSYEQYF.

The chain carries TRBV9 and TRBJ2-1; 7 positions match TRBD2. Trimming at V came to 0 bases and at J to 5 bases, leaving 11 bases not matched to a gene. The germline CDR1 and CDR2 sequences are SGDLS and YYNGEE. This CDR3 region has 17 residues. The CDR3 here is CASSVGPWGRGHNEQFF. CDR3 sequence (DNA): TGTGCCAGCAGCGTAGGCCCTTGGGGGAGGGGACACAATGAGCAGTTCTTC.

J is TRBJ1-2 and V is TRBV5-6; TRBD1 might be the D (6 bases). This CDR3 spans 16 amino acids. Germline CDR1 reads SGHDT; CDR2 reads YYEEEE. V dropped 3 bases and J dropped 4 bases, with 19 bases sitting between them. CDR3 in DNA: TGTGCCAGCAGCTGGGGGCGCAGTAAAGCCTCCTATGGCTACACCTTC. Amino acid sequence: CASSWGRSKASYGYTF.

The chain employs TRBV5-1 and TRBJ2-7; 9 bases align to TRBD1. Germline V lookup: CDR1 SGHRS, CDR2 YFSETQ. This CDR3 region has 14 residues. Germline trimming cut 2 bases from V and 6 bases from J; bases unmatched to any gene: 6. DNA for the CDR3: TGCGCCAGCAGCTTAGAGGACAGGGGACCCGAGCAGTACTTC. Translating gives CASSLEDRGPEQYF. The full variable domain, rest sourced from reference TRBV5-1 and TRBJ2-7, is KAGVTQTPRYLIKTRGQQVTLSCSPISGHRSVSWYQQTPGQGLQFLFEYFSETQRNKGNFPGRFSGRQFSNSRSEMNVSTLELGDSALYLCASSLEDRGPEQYFGPGTRLTVT.

The chain has TRBV4-2 and TRBJ2-3; TRBD2 matches 8 bases. V gave up 1 base and J gave up 0 bases; unmatched junction bases: 3. In germline, CDR1 is LGHNA, CDR2 YNFKEQ. The CDR3 is 16 residues long. The CDR3 protein is CASSQGASGSTDTQYF. Written as DNA, the CDR3 is TGTGCCAGCAGCCAAGGGGCTAGCGGGAGCACAGATACGCAGTATTTT.

The J gene is TRBJ1-2, the V gene TRBV6-5; tentative D call: TRBD1 (5 bases). The germline V and J ends were trimmed by 6 bases and 6 bases, with 20 bases remaining between them. CDR1 and CDR2 (germline): MNHEY, SVGAGI. CDR3 length: 15 amino acids. In DNA form, the CDR3 reads TGTGCCAGCAGCCGACCAGGGATTGGCGACAATGGCTACACCTTC. Amino acid sequence: CASSRPGIGDNGYTF.

The J gene is TRBJ1-3, the V gene TRBV4-3; 8 bases fit TRBD1. There are 16 residues in the CDR3. The V and J ends lost 2 bases and 4 bases, in that order; junction bases with no gene match: 7. The germline V gene has CDR1 LGHNA and CDR2 YSLEER. The CDR3 DNA reads as TGCGCCAGCAGCCAATTCGGCAGGGGGCCAGGAAACACCATATATTTT. This encodes CASSQFGRGPGNTIYF.

CDR3 residues: CANTLTSGSTDTQYF. For the CDR3, the DNA is TGTGCCAACACCTTGACTAGCGGAAGCACAGATACGCAGTATTTT. The rearrangement uses TRBV2 and TRBJ2-3; 9 positions match TRBD2. The germline V gene encodes CDR1 SNHLY and CDR2 FYNNEI. The CDR3 has 15 amino acids. Germline trimming cut 10 bases from V and 0 bases from J; bases unmatched to any gene: 8.

The chain employs TRBV19 and TRBJ2-7; 9 bases fit TRBD2. Germline V gene lookup returns CDR1 LNHDA and CDR2 SQIVND (reference sequence). CDR3 size: 14 residues. V was clipped by 3 bases and J by 7 bases; unmatched bases: 7. CDR3 nucleotides: TGTGCCAGTAGTATGGCGGGAGGGGATTATGAGCAGTACTTC. Translating it yields CASSMAGGDYEQYF.

Note on this clone: A junction boundary mismatches the germline segment, possibly from a read error. This chain uses TRBV4-1 with TRBJ2-7, with D unclear. CDR3 size: 11 residues. Germline CDR1 MGHRA, CDR2 YSYEKL. The CDR3 DNA sequence: TGCGCCAGCAGCCAAGGAGGTCCTGCGCAGTTC. Protein sequence: CASSQGGPAQF.

The chain combines TRBV6-1 with TRBJ1-1; D is uncertain. V dropped 3 bases and J dropped 3 bases, with 11 bases sitting between them. Germline CDR1 reads MNHNS; CDR2 reads SASEGT. The CDR3 covers 14 residues. CDR3 sequence reads: CASSDKPRDTEAFF. As DNA, the CDR3 is TGTGCCAGCAGTGATAAGCCAAGAGACACTGAAGCTTTCTTT.

This chain uses TRBV29-1 with TRBJ1-1; D is undetermined. The CDR3 covers 12 residues. The V end lost 6 bases, the J end lost 3 bases, and 11 bases lay between the germline ends. Germline CDR1 reads SQVTM; CDR2 reads ANQGSEA. Written as DNA, the CDR3 is TGCAGCGTCCACGGAGGGTACACTGAAGCTTTCTTT. This sequence encodes CSVHGGYTEAFF. The full variable domain, in which reference TRBV29-1 and TRBJ1-1 provide the parts outside the CDR3, is SAVISQKPSRDICQRGTSLTIQCQVDSQVTMMFWYRQQPGQSLTLIATANQGSEATYESGFVIDKFPISRPNLTFSTLTVSNMSPEDSSIYLCSVHGGYTEAFFGQGTRLTVV.

This rearrangement joins TRBV30 to TRBJ2-3; D perhaps matches TRBD1 (5 bases). CDR1 and CDR2 (germline): GTSNPN, SVGIG (reference sequence). V dropped 2 bases and J dropped 3 bases, with 9 bases sitting between them. The CDR3 extends over 13 amino acids. The chain's CDR3 is CAWSLGVTDTQYF. CDR3 nucleotide sequence: TGTGCCTGGAGTCTAGGGGTGACAGATACGCAGTATTTT.

This chain connects TRBV30 to TRBJ1-1; D possibly corresponds to TRBD1 (6 bases). The CDR3 is 14 amino acids. CDR1 and CDR2 from the germline V gene are GTSNPN and SVGIG (reference sequence). The V end lost 6 bases, the J end lost 4 bases, and 18 bases lay between the germline ends. The CDR3 sequence: CACEQGISGTEAFF. CDR3 sequence (DNA): TGTGCCTGCGAGCAGGGGATTTCGGGCACTGAAGCTTTCTTT.

This clone has only one observation. The chain has TRBV4-2 and TRBJ2-7, with a tentative D call TRBD2 (5 bases). V was shortened by 1 base and J by 3 bases, with 7 bases between the two germline ends. The CDR3 extends over 13 amino acids. Germline values: CDR1 LGHNA, CDR2 YNFKEQ. CDR3 residues: CASSQVGDYEQYF. The DNA of the CDR3 is TGTGCCAGCAGCCAAGTCGGGGACTACGAGCAGTACTTC.

The gene calls are TRBV7-9 and TRBJ2-3; 12 bases agree with TRBD1. The CDR3 runs to 16 residues. Looked up from germline, CDR1 is SEHNR and CDR2 is FQNEAQ (reference sequence). V lost 5 bases, J lost 4 bases, and 7 bases stayed unmatched. CDR3: CASSPGTGGFADTQYF. CDR3 bases: TGTGCCAGCAGCCCCGGGACAGGGGGCTTCGCAGATACGCAGTATTTT. The entire variable domain, with the rest obtained from reference TRBV7-9 and TRBJ2-3, is as follows: DTGVSQNPRHKITKRGQNVTFRCDPISEHNRLYWYRQTLGQGPEFLTYFQNEAQLEKSRLLSDRFSAERPKGSFSTLEIQRTEQGDSAMYLCASSPGTGGFADTQYFGPGTRLTVL.